The 14 T cell receptor beta chains presented below share a single source sample, sequenced in a study of cytomegalovirus exposure and HLA in healthy donors. Amplification used 60 Vbeta primers and 13 Jbeta primers. TCRdb's copy holds only in-frame clones and misses some; the assay was immunoSEQ multiplex PCR. The table includes 100,000 to 150,000 clones, over 75% detected once. The sample consisted of PBMCs. The receptors derive from a woman aged 35 to 49 in good health and CMV-seropositive.

The chain joins TRBV13 to TRBJ1-4; no clear D gene. The V gene lost 1 base and the J gene lost 11 bases, with 17 bases spanning the gap. Germline loops: CDR1 PRHDT, CDR2 FYEKMQ (reference sequence). The CDR3 sequence is 15 residues long. This CDR3 is CASSLEGRSGGKLFF. The CDR3 DNA is TGTGCCAGCAGCTTAGAAGGTCGGTCGGGTGGGAAACTGTTTTTT.

V gene TRBV28 combines with J gene TRBJ1-6, with 7 bases fitting TRBD1. Trimming removed 5 bases from V and 0 bases from J; junction bases left unmatched: 10. The CDR3 is 18 amino acids. The germline CDR1 and CDR2 sequences are MDHEN and SYDVKM. CDR3: CASSRLSGGFSYNSPLHF. CDR3 coding DNA: TGTGCCAGCAGTCGCCTTTCAGGGGGTTTCTCCTATAATTCACCCCTCCACTTT.

The V and J genes are TRBV7-2 and TRBJ2-5; D unresolved. Trimming took off 0 bases at V and 3 bases at J, with 8 bases between the two ends. The CDR3 sequence is 14 residues long. Germline CDR1 and CDR2: SGHTA and FQGNSA. CDR3 in DNA: TGTGCCAGCAGCTTAGCGTTACACGAAGAGACCCAGTACTTC. Protein: CASSLALHEETQYF.

The rearrangement uses TRBV28 and TRBJ2-7; TRBD1 matches 8 bases. Germline CDR1 reads MDHEN; CDR2 reads SYDVKM. Unmatched junction bases numbered 9, after V lost 7 bases and J lost 4 bases. CDR3 length: 14 amino acids. The CDR3 nucleotides read TGTGCCAGCACCCCGGGACAGGAGGTTTACGAGCAGTACTTC. Translating it yields CASTPGQEVYEQYF.

The chain is built from TRBV9 and TRBJ2-2, with a weak D call TRBD2 (5 bases). Trimming cost V 0 bases and J 4 bases, with 13 bases left between them. This CDR3 comprises 16 residues. Germline values: CDR1 SGDLS, CDR2 YYNGEE. CDR3: CASSVGGRSGTGELFF. CDR3 DNA sequence: TGTGCCAGCAGCGTAGGTGGGCGGAGCGGCACCGGGGAGCTGTTTTTT.

This clone was seen a few times. This chain joins TRBV5-1 and TRBJ2-6; D may be TRBD2 (5 bases). This CDR3 has 16 residues. Deletions cut 4 bases from V and 2 bases from J, with 13 bases between. The germline CDR1 and CDR2 sequences are SGHRS and YFSETQ. The CDR3 DNA reads as TGCGCCAGCAGCCCTGAAGAGAGGGCTGGGGCCAACGTCCTGACTTTC. It specifies CASSPEERAGANVLTF.

This chain links TRBV18 with TRBJ2-4; D is unclear. CDR3 length: 15 residues. The ends were cut back, 3 bases at V and 7 bases at J, with 16 bases in the middle. Germline loops: CDR1 KGHSH, CDR2 LQKENI. This CDR3 reads CASSPDEASLNIQYF. CDR3 DNA: TGTGCCAGCTCACCCGACGAGGCTTCATTGAACATTCAGTACTTC.

The V and J genes are TRBV7-9 and TRBJ1-2; a weak D match, TRBD1 (5 bases). Germline V lookup: CDR1 SEHNR, CDR2 FQNEAQ (reference sequence). Trimming stripped 3 bases from V and 4 bases from J, with 12 bases between. The length of the CDR3 is 14 residues. The CDR3 DNA reads as TGTGCCAGCAGCTTCTCCGGCAGGGTCTATGGCTACACCTTC. This translates into CASSFSGRVYGYTF.

The chain joins TRBV6-5 to TRBJ2-2; the D gene is possibly TRBD1 (5 bases). V was trimmed by 6 bases and J by 7 bases, leaving 15 bases between them. This CDR3 contains 14 residues. From germline, CDR1 is MNHEY and CDR2 SVGAGI. The CDR3 spells CASRETRGGGELFF. In nucleotides, the CDR3 is TGTGCCAGCAGAGAAACAAGGGGTGGCGGGGAGCTGTTTTTT.

The chain carries TRBV9 and TRBJ2-3; D not certain. The CDR3 sequence is 13 residues long. The germline V gene has CDR1 SGDLS and CDR2 YYNGEE. The V gene lost 0 bases and the J gene lost 4 bases, with 6 bases spanning the gap. CDR3 in amino acids: CASSVARSDTQYF. The CDR3, as DNA: TGTGCCAGCAGCGTAGCTAGGTCAGATACGCAGTATTTT.

The gene calls are TRBV19 and TRBJ1-1; D uncertain. The CDR3 runs to 11 residues. Germline CDR1 LNHDA, CDR2 SQIVND (reference sequence). The ends were cut back, 7 bases at V and 6 bases at J, with 9 bases in the middle. This CDR3 is CASTGSAEAFF. CDR3 in DNA: TGTGCCAGTACGGGGTCAGCTGAAGCTTTCTTT. The full variable domain, its missing parts supplied by reference TRBV19 and TRBJ1-1, is DGGITQSPKYLFRKEGQNVTLSCEQNLNHDAMYWYRQDPGQGLRLIYYSQIVNDFQKGDIAEGYSVSREKKESFPLTVTSAQKNPTAFYLCASTGSAEAFFGQGTRLTVV.

The chain recombines TRBV11-3 with TRBJ2-3; D perhaps matches TRBD2 (5 bases). Trimming took 7 bases from V and 9 from J, leaving 11 bases between them. The germline CDR1 and CDR2 sequences are SGHNT and YENEEA. The CDR3 loop spans 11 amino acids. The CDR3 sequence is CASKGSGTQYF. DNA of the CDR3: TGTGCCAGCAAGGGTTCGGGGACGCAGTATTTT.

The sample holds a few counts of this clone. The genes are TRBV5-4 and TRBJ2-1; perhaps TRBD2 as D (5 bases). Germline CDR1 and CDR2: SGHNT and YYREEE (reference sequence). This CDR3 contains 13 residues. Between the trimmed V and J ends, which lost 0 bases and 7 bases, there was a span of 8 bases. The CDR3 loop reads CASSLGQRNEQFF. As DNA, the CDR3 is TGTGCCAGCAGCTTGGGCCAGCGGAATGAGCAGTTCTTC.

CDR3 nucleotide sequence: TGTGCCAGCAGACTGGAGCGGGGCAGCTCCTACGAGCAGTACTTC. This encodes CASRLERGSSYEQYF. This chain uses TRBV6-5 with TRBJ2-7; 7 bases map to TRBD2. V lost 6 bases and J lost 0; bases outside the gene matches: 8. Germline-derived CDR1 and CDR2 are MNHEY and SVGAGI. The CDR3 runs to 15 residues.